This T cell receptor beta chain was observed in a study of memory CD4+ T cells and cytomegalovirus serostatus. Single viable CD3+CD4+CD8-CD45RO+ cells were sorted as the memory CD4+ T cells. Total CD4+ T cells were enriched by CD4 positive selection. Sequencing was performed with immunoSEQ multiplex PCR; in TCRdb, only in-frame clones are kept and a portion is missing. The sample carries about 75,000 clones, roughly 78% recorded once. General observations from the study: Median bootstrapped AUC for CMV status was about 0.95 originally, about 0.9 US-trained.

The CDR3 totals 13 residues. The germline V gene encodes CDR1 ENHRY and CDR2 SYGVKD. V was shortened by 2 bases and J by 5 bases, with 6 bases between the two germline ends. As concerns this clone: What it binds is not known.

The chain carries TRBV10-3 and TRBJ1-4; D uncertain. Sequenced material: memory CD4+ T cells from blood. The clonotype comes from an adult in good health and CMV-seropositive. This chain's CDR3 is CAISEKRNEKLFF. The CDR3 region has the DNA TGTGCCATCAGTGAGAAGAGGAATGAAAAACTGTTTTTT.